This T cell receptor (beta chain) was recovered during a study of blood T cell repertoires in COVID-19. Background on the study: Sources were T cells, B-cell-depleted T cells, or PBMCs; the material itself was cDNA or gDNA.

Measured with immunoSEQ multiplex PCR; TCRdb has only the in-frame clones, and not every one. The sample has around 170,000 clones, roughly four fifths seen once; the top ten hold approximately 6.5%. The CDR3 is 11 amino acids. Looked up from germline, CDR1 is MNHEY and CDR2 is SVGAGI. Trimming shortened V by 6 bases and J by 6 bases, and 9 bases separated the two germline ends. This rearrangement joins TRBV6-5 to TRBJ2-7; D is perhaps TRBD1 (6 bases). The source material was peripheral blood. The source is a woman between 35 and 50 years old with acute or convalescent COVID-19. This CDR3 reads CASRQGPEQYF. The DNA of the CDR3 is TGTGCCAGCAGACAGGGTCCCGAGCAGTACTTC.